Each of the 16 T cell receptor beta chains below was sequenced from the same sample in a study of shared clonotypes between healthy human individuals. Sequencing used immunoSEQ multiplex PCR; TCRdb keeps in-frame clones, though not all of them. The table lists more than 1,200,000 clones, about 98.5% of them singletons. Sequencing was performed on naive CD4+ T cells sorted from blood. Subset in this sample: CD45RA+ positively selected. Receptor source: a man under 40 in good health.

This chain connects TRBV29-1 to TRBJ1-2; no firm D call. V lost 7 bases and J lost 4, with 13 bases in between. CDR1 and CDR2 from the germline V gene are SQVTM and ANQGSEA. The CDR3 runs to 12 residues. CDR3 DNA: TGCAGCGCCCGATACCTCGTCTATGGCTACACCTTC. Translation gives CSARYLVYGYTF.

This sequence joins TRBV2 and TRBJ2-2, with 9 nucleotides matching TRBD2. This CDR3 is built from 14 residues. J lost 7 bases, V lost 6 bases, and 6 bases had no gene match. Germline loops: CDR1 SNHLY, CDR2 FYNNEI. The CDR3 loop is CASRRIAGDGELFF. The CDR3 DNA reads TGTGCCAGCAGAAGGATAGCGGGGGACGGGGAGCTGTTTTTT.

In DNA form, the CDR3 reads TGTGCCAGCAGCTTAGTCGGACTATCGTTCTTC. It is translated as CASSLVGLSFF. V is TRBV7-2 and J is TRBJ2-1, with D maybe TRBD2 (6 bases). CDR3 size: 11 residues. Trimming removed 1 base from V and 15 bases from J, with 10 bases in between. Germline V gives CDR1 SGHTA, CDR2 FQGNSA.

This chain joins TRBV29-1 and TRBJ2-5, with 9 bases fitting TRBD1. CDR3 length equals 14 residues. CDR1 and CDR2 from the germline V gene are SQVTM and ANQGSEA. Trimming cost V 5 bases and J 5 bases; bases outside gene matches: 9. The CDR3 DNA is TGCAGCGTTCAAGGGACAGGGAGTGCCGAGACCCAGTACTTC. Translated, it gives CSVQGTGSAETQYF.

This chain uses TRBV14 with TRBJ1-2; D is unclear. The V end lost 6 bases, the J end lost 12 bases, and 17 bases lay between the germline ends. The germline gives CDR1 SGHDN, CDR2 FVKESK. This CDR3 comprises 12 residues. In DNA form, the CDR3 reads TGTGCCAGCAGATCCGACATTGGTGTTGACACCTTC. Translated, it gives CASRSDIGVDTF.

Of note for this clone: The sample contains more than one DNA sequence encoding this CDR3. This rearrangement joins TRBV2 to TRBJ2-7; D is unclear. The V and J ends lost 8 bases and 2 bases respectively, with 4 bases between them. Germline CDR1 and CDR2: SNHLY and FYNNEI. This CDR3 region has 10 residues. For the CDR3, the DNA is TGTGCCAGCCGAACCTACGAGCAGTACTTC. Its protein is CASRTYEQYF. The full variable domain, rest sourced from reference TRBV2 and TRBJ2-7, is EPEVTQTPSHQVTQMGQEVILRCVPISNHLYFYWYRQILGQKVEFLVSFYNNEISEKSEIFDDQFSVERPDGSNFTLKIRSTKLEDSAMYFCASRTYEQYFGPGTRLTVT.

V usage is TRBV10-3 and J usage is TRBJ1-5; the D is unclear. Germline V gene data show CDR1 as ENHRY and CDR2 as SYGVKD. This CDR3 has 15 amino acids. V lost 0 bases to trimming and J lost 3 bases, with 9 bases between them. The CDR3, as DNA: TGTGCCATCAGTGAGTCGAGAGGATCCAATCAGCCCCAGCATTTT. Amino acids: CAISESRGSNQPQHF.

The CDR3 DNA reads TGTGCCAGCAGCTTGGCAAACACCATATATTTT. It is translated as CASSLANTIYF. This chain links TRBV5-6 with TRBJ1-3; D gene unclear. Germline-derived CDR1 and CDR2 are SGHDT and YYEEEE. The germline V and J ends were trimmed by 0 bases and 6 bases, with 1 base remaining between them. This CDR3 has 11 residues.

This clone has a single count. The chain links TRBV9 to TRBJ2-5, with a tentative D call TRBD2 (8 bases). The CDR3 loop spans 18 amino acids. The germline CDR1 and CDR2 sequences are SGDLS and YYNGEE. The V end was cut by 0 bases, the J end by 2 bases, with 20 bases between. The DNA for the CDR3 is TGTGCCAGCAGCGTAGACGGGAGGGGACAGCGAGCTCAAGAGACCCAGTACTTC. Protein product: CASSVDGRGQRAQETQYF. Full variable domain (missing parts from reference TRBV9 and TRBJ2-5): DSGVTQTPKHLITATGQRVTLRCSPRSGDLSVYWYQQSLDQGLQFLIQYYNGEERAKGNILERFSAQQFPDLHSELNLSSLELGDSALYFCASSVDGRGQRAQETQYFGPGTRLLVL.

This clone was observed once. V and J are TRBV28 and TRBJ2-7; maybe TRBD2 (5 bases). Germline lookup yields CDR1 MDHEN and CDR2 SYDVKM. The CDR3 is made up of 15 amino acids. Trimming pared 3 bases from V and 0 bases from J, leaving 12 bases between. CDR3 loop: CASSFPFGGSYEQYF. CDR3 bases: TGTGCCAGCAGTTTTCCCTTCGGAGGCTCCTACGAGCAGTACTTC.

Remarks on this clone: Other DNA variants within this sample encode the same CDR3. The J gene is TRBJ2-5, the V gene TRBV18, with TRBD2 matching over 9 bases. The CDR3 is 16 amino acids. With V trimmed by 3 bases and J by 3 bases, 8 bases remained unmatched. The germline CDR1 and CDR2 sequences are KGHSH and LQKENI. As DNA, the CDR3 is TGTGCCAGCTCACCGCTGACTAGCGGCGGGAAAGAGACCCAGTACTTC. This gives the protein CASSPLTSGGKETQYF. Full variable domain (missing parts from reference TRBV18 and TRBJ2-5): NAGVMQNPRHLVRRRGQEARLRCSPMKGHSHVYWYRQLPEEGLKFMVYLQKENIIDESGMPKERFSAEFPKEGPSILRIQQVVRGDSAAYFCASSPLTSGGKETQYFGPGTRLLVL.

The chain combines TRBV7-9 with TRBJ2-7; perhaps TRBD1 as D (6 bases). Trimming left V 3 bases short and J 7 bases short, with 19 bases between. The germline V gene has CDR1 SEHNR and CDR2 FQNEAQ (reference sequence). The CDR3 contains 15 residues. The CDR3: CASSFRRGQTTEQYF. DNA of the CDR3: TGTGCCAGCAGCTTCCGAAGGGGACAAACTACGGAGCAGTACTTC.

The CDR3 bases are TGCGCCAGCAGCTTGGGGCTAGCGGTCCTCACAGATACGCAGTATTTT. Translated: CASSLGLAVLTDTQYF. The V gene is TRBV5-1, the J gene TRBJ2-3; TRBD2 matches 7 bases. Germline V CDR1 and CDR2: SGHRS, YFSETQ. Trimming at V came to 0 bases and at J to 2 bases, leaving 6 bases not matched to a gene. This CDR3 contains 16 residues.

The chain has TRBV6-1 and TRBJ2-1; TRBD2 agrees at 7 bases. Losses at the gene ends were 4 bases for V and 0 bases for J; bases not matched to a gene: 0. The CDR3 is 14 residues long. Germline CDR1 is MNHNS and CDR2 is SASEGT. The CDR3 DNA reads as TGTGCCAGCAGTGGCGGGAGCTCCTACAATGAGCAGTTCTTC. Its protein product is CASSGGSSYNEQFF.

V is TRBV28 and J is TRBJ1-2, with D unclear. V was cut by 3 bases and J by 4 bases, with 9 bases left in between. The germline CDR1 and CDR2 sequences are MDHEN and SYDVKM. The CDR3 loop spans 13 amino acids. CDR3 coding DNA: TGTGCCAGCAGTTTTGGCGGATTCTATGGCTACACCTTC. It codes for CASSFGGFYGYTF.

CDR3 in amino acids: CAWSSGRARRRAYEQYF. The CDR3 coding sequence is TGTGCCTGGAGTAGCGGGAGGGCCAGGCGGAGAGCCTACGAGCAGTACTTC. The rearrangement links TRBV30 to TRBJ2-7; 10 bases fit TRBD2. With V trimmed by 2 bases and J by 2 bases, 12 bases remained unmatched. The germline CDR1 and CDR2 sequences are GTSNPN and SVGIG (reference sequence). The CDR3 loop spans 17 amino acids.